This TCR beta chain was recorded in a study of neoadjuvant anti-PD-1 for oral cavity cancer. The study, taken as a whole, reports: Only three patients per response group were TCR-analyzed; validation needed. Treg/Th17 ratio rose with pretreatment blood and fell with post-treatment tumor TCRbeta clonality.

For this clone: Its specificity is unknown.

Blood libraries mostly used approximately 450 ng genomic DNA, six replicates each. Generated by immunoSEQ multiplex PCR, the TCRdb table keeps only in-frame clones and is missing some. Here the sample spans tens of thousands of clones, approximately 82% being singletons. CDR1 and CDR2 (germline): SNHLY, FYNNEI. The CDR3 runs to 14 residues. Trimming pared 5 bases from V and 3 bases from J, leaving 11 bases between. Sequencing used PBMCs, obtained before nivolumab (anti-PD-1) treatment. The receptor comes from a person aged 40-85 years with oral cavity squamous cell carcinoma. J is TRBJ1-5 and V is TRBV2; the D gene is possibly TRBD1 (5 bases). CDR3 nucleotides: TGTGCCAGCAGTAGGGGAAAAGTCAATCAGCCCCAGCATTTT. Residues: CASSRGKVNQPQHF.